Listed below are T cell receptor beta chains from one sample, sequenced in a study of T cells after yellow fever vaccination. TCRdb re-derived calls from the 5' RACE reads in MiXCR, one entry per CDR3 protein. Of around 320,000 distinct CDR3 sequences in the sample, about 10% were seen once. Sequences were derived from CD4+ T cells sorted from PBMCs, sampled 45 days after the yellow fever booster vaccination. The receptors here all came from a young man who received the YFV17D yellow fever vaccine. The conserved cysteine and the conserved F or W are not part of the CDR3 here. The order of the fields is J gene, V gene, CDR3 protein.

>TRBJ1-2|TRBV11-2
ASRQTGGLYGYT
>TRBJ2-3|TRBV7-6
ASSLESGGGADTQY
>TRBJ2-5|TRBV4-1
ASRGTRDRGRETQY
>TRBJ2-7|TRBV7-6
ASSLGQGVRYEQY
>TRBJ2-3|TRBV10-3
AISPGGGSDTQY
>TRBJ2-3|TRBV18
ASSPQDRDRGSDTQY
>TRBJ2-1|TRBV5-1
ASSLQGSDYNEQF
>TRBJ2-5|TRBV18
ASSLIGTGAQETQY
>TRBJ2-2|TRBV7-6
ASSAHLTGELF
>TRBJ2-2|TRBV9
ASSVGLRGDRDGTGELF
>TRBJ2-7|TRBV2
ASRYGQGPGEQY
>TRBJ2-1|TRBV7-9
ASSSGTSGLMEQF
>TRBJ1-4|TRBV5-1
ASSLESAGNEKLF
>TRBJ1-1|TRBV12-3/TRBV12-4
ASSGDGDNTEAF
>TRBJ2-2|TRBV15
ATSRTGGANTGELF
>TRBJ2-1|TRBV7-2
AGRLAAKNEQF